This T cell receptor (beta chain) came from a study of vaccination effects on CD4 cells after COVID-19. Before any sequencing was done, the ViraFEST assay used viral peptide pools to expand antigen-specific CD4+ T cells. Following 10 days of culture, CD4+ T cells were isolated. Previously uninfected by SARS-CoV-2, the vaccine recipients also showed negative nucleocapsid antibodies. The table came from immunoSEQ multiplex PCR; TCRdb's copy has only in-frame clones and leaves some out. The sample has tens of thousands of clones, 65% to 80% seen once. Germline V gives CDR1 SGHVS, CDR2 FQNEAQ. V dropped 1 base and J dropped 3 bases, with 7 bases sitting between them. The CDR3 consists of 15 residues. As for this clone: The antigen is undetermined.

The clonotype comes from a human donor who received a COVID-19 vaccine. The genes are TRBV7-8 and TRBJ2-6; D gene unclear. The starting material was CD4+ T cells from PBMCs cultured with HCoV-NL63 spike peptides, obtained before COVID-19 vaccination. CDR3 in amino acids: CASSLVGRGANVLTF. The CDR3 DNA sequence: TGTGCCAGCAGCTTAGTGGGCCGTGGGGCCAACGTCCTGACTTTC. Filled out from reference TRBV7-8 and TRBJ2-6, the complete variable domain reads GAGVSQSPRYKVAKRGQDVALRCDPISGHVSLFWYQQALGQGPEFLTYFQNEAQLDKSGLPSDRFFAERPEGSVSTLKIQRTQQEDSAVYLCASSLVGRGANVLTFGAGSRLTVL.